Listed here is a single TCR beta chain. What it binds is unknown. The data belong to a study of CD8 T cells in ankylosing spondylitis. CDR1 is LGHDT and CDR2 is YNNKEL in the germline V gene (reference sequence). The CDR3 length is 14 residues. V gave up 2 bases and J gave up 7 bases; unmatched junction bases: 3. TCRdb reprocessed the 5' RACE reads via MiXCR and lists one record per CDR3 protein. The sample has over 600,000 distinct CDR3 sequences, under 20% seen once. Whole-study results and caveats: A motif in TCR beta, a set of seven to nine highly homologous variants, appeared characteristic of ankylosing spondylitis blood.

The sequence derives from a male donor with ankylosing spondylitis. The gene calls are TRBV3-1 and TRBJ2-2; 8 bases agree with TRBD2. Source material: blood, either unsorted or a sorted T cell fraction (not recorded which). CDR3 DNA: TGTGCCAGCAGCCAAAGCGGGGGAAACGGGGAGCTGTTTTTT. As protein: CASSQSGGNGELFF.